A single sample is the source of the 30 T cell receptor beta chains below, sequenced in a study of technical replicates of blood from a handful of donors. The table came from immunoSEQ multiplex PCR; TCRdb's copy has only in-frame clones and leaves some out. Among 76,000 or so clones, roughly nine tenths were seen once, and the ten largest hold just under 0.25%. Sequencing used T cells isolated from PBMCs. The receptors stem from a human donor in good health.

The chain carries TRBV27 and TRBJ2-5; D call uncertain. V lost 6 bases, J lost 5 bases, and 16 bases lay in between. The CDR3 totals 14 residues. Germline CDR1 is MNHEY and CDR2 is SMNVEV (reference sequence). The CDR3: CASSHPGRFETQYF. The CDR3 DNA reads as TGTGCCAGCAGCCACCCAGGTCGTTTTGAGACCCAGTACTTC.

The gene calls are TRBV4-1 and TRBJ2-7; D is perhaps TRBD2 (6 bases). CDR3 length: 16 amino acids. V was shortened by 0 bases and J by 1 base, with 13 bases between the two germline ends. In germline, CDR1 is MGHRA, CDR2 YSYEKL. This CDR3 is CASSQDSQGGSYEQYF. CDR3 DNA sequence: TGCGCCAGCAGCCAAGATAGCCAGGGAGGTTCCTACGAGCAGTACTTC.

This chain connects TRBV2 to TRBJ1-2; tentatively, D is TRBD1 (5 bases). Germline V gene sequence: CDR1 SNHLY, CDR2 FYNNEI. The CDR3 spans 13 residues. V was shortened by 3 bases and J by 3 bases, with 8 bases between the two germline ends. This CDR3 is CASSEGQDYGYTF. CDR3 nucleotides: TGTGCCAGCAGTGAGGGGCAGGACTATGGCTACACCTTC.

V usage is TRBV5-6 and J usage is TRBJ1-5, with TRBD1 matching 7 bases. Germline values: CDR1 SGHDT, CDR2 YYEEEE. The CDR3 consists of 18 residues. V trimming: 2 bases; J trimming: 2 bases; junction bases outside the gene matches: 13. CDR3 DNA sequence: TGTGCCAGCAGCTTCGGTTGGGGTAGGGGGCTGGGCAATCAGCCCCAGCATTTT. Translation: CASSFGWGRGLGNQPQHF. Full variable domain (missing parts from reference TRBV5-6 and TRBJ1-5): DAGVTQSPTHLIKTRGQQVTLRCSPKSGHDTVSWYQQALGQGPQFIFQYYEEEERQRGNFPDRFSGHQFPNYSSELNVNALLLGDSALYLCASSFGWGRGLGNQPQHFGDGTRLSIL.

The gene calls are TRBV2 and TRBJ2-1; D call uncertain. Germline-derived CDR1 and CDR2 are SNHLY and FYNNEI. The CDR3 length is 17 residues. Trimming shortened V by 6 bases and J by 0 bases, and 18 bases separated the two germline ends. The CDR3 bases are TGTGCCAGCAGCGCCGACACAGAAATACTCTCCTACAATGAGCAGTTCTTC. Residues: CASSADTEILSYNEQFF.

This chain links TRBV5-6 with TRBJ1-5; 7 bases are shared with TRBD1. The CDR3 consists of 13 residues. CDR1 is SGHDT, CDR2 YYEEEE, per germline. V lost 4 bases and J lost 7; bases outside the gene matches: 5. The CDR3 DNA is TGTGCCAGCAGCGCACAGGGGTGGCAGCCCCAGCATTTT. It codes for CASSAQGWQPQHF.

The genes are TRBV2 and TRBJ2-5; the D gene is possibly TRBD1 (5 bases). The CDR3 contains 18 residues. CDR1 and CDR2 from the germline V gene are SNHLY and FYNNEI. The V and J ends lost 7 bases and 5 bases respectively, with 29 bases between them. The CDR3 sequence: CASTPRQGIRKFRETQYF. DNA for the CDR3: TGTGCCAGCACCCCGAGGCAGGGAATAAGGAAGTTTCGGGAGACCCAGTACTTC. Looking up the rest from reference TRBV2 and TRBJ2-5 gives the full variable domain: EPEVTQTPSHQVTQMGQEVILRCVPISNHLYFYWYRQILGQKVEFLVSFYNNEISEKSEIFDDQFSVERPDGSNFTLKIRSTKLEDSAMYFCASTPRQGIRKFRETQYFGPGTRLLVL.

The CDR3 bases are TGTGCCAGCAGCTTAGGGGGGGCGGCGTCCGGGGAGCTGTTTTTT. Amino acids: CASSLGGAASGELFF. This chain links TRBV7-3 with TRBJ2-2, with D possibly being TRBD2 (7 bases). V was pared by 2 bases and J by 6 bases, with 13 bases between. Germline CDR1 is SGHTA and CDR2 is FQGTGA. CDR3 size: 15 residues.

Regarding this clone: One end of the junction is discordant with germline, which a read error may explain. The rearrangement uses TRBV7-7 and TRBJ2-7; 9 bases align to TRBD1. CDR1 SSHAT and CDR2 FNYEAQ come from the germline V gene (reference sequence). The CDR3 sequence is 14 residues long. DNA for the CDR3: TGTGCTAGCAGCCCCGGGACAGGGAGCTACGAGCAGTACTTC. Amino acid sequence: CASSPGTGSYEQYF.

This rearrangement joins TRBV6-6 to TRBJ2-7, with 7 bases lining up with TRBD2. Germline-derived CDR1 and CDR2 are MNHNY and SVGAGI (reference sequence). This CDR3 contains 13 residues. The V segment lost 5 bases and the J segment 7 bases; nucleotides outside the gene matches: 8. The CDR3: CASSAWPAGEQYF. The CDR3 nucleotides read TGTGCCAGCAGTGCATGGCCAGCGGGAGAGCAGTACTTC.

V is TRBV21-1 and J is TRBJ1-1; TRBD1 is the table's D call, not checked against the DNA. TRBV21-1 is a known pseudogene. The CDR3 covers 14 residues. This CDR3 is CASLQLVSRTEAFF. The CDR3 DNA reads as TGTGCCAGCTTGCAACTGGTGAGCAGGACTGAAGCTTTCTTT.

J is TRBJ2-1 and V is TRBV6-6, with TRBD1 matching 8 bases. CDR3 length equals 15 residues. Trimming took 6 bases from V and 1 from J; bases not matched to a gene: 5. The germline V gene encodes CDR1 MNHNY and CDR2 SVGAGI (reference sequence). DNA for the CDR3: TGTGCCAGCAGCCCAGGGGGCGCATCCTACAATGAGCAGTTCTTC. Translated, it gives CASSPGGASYNEQFF.

The rearrangement links TRBV2 to TRBJ1-6; D may be TRBD1 (6 bases). This CDR3 has 13 residues. The V gene's germline CDR1 is SNHLY and CDR2 FYNNEI. Trimming shortened V by 8 bases and J by 5 bases, and 10 bases separated the two germline ends. The CDR3 region has the DNA TGTGCCAGCCAGGGGAGAGATAATTCACCCCTCCACTTT. This codes for CASQGRDNSPLHF.

The DNA of the CDR3 is TGCGCCAGCAGCCAAGAGGGGCCTAGCGGGAGGCCTGGTCATGAGCAGTTCTTC. Amino acids: CASSQEGPSGRPGHEQFF. The chain combines TRBV4-1 with TRBJ2-1, with TRBD2 matching 11 bases. This CDR3 comprises 18 residues. Trimming at V came to 0 bases and at J to 8 bases, leaving 12 bases not matched to a gene. Germline V gene lookup returns CDR1 MGHRA and CDR2 YSYEKL.

The gene calls are TRBV6-4 and TRBJ2-1; TRBD2 matches at 7 bases. This CDR3 region has 13 residues. Losses at the gene ends were 6 bases for V and 15 bases for J; bases not matched to a gene: 14. Per germline, CDR1 MRHNA and CDR2 SNTAGT. DNA of the CDR3: TGTGCCAGCAGCTCGGAAGCGGGAACTGGTCCGTTCTTC. It is translated as CASSSEAGTGPFF.

This chain connects TRBV2 to TRBJ2-7, with D possibly matching TRBD1 (6 bases). The CDR3 sequence is 14 residues long. Between the trimmed V and J ends, which lost 3 bases and 2 bases, there was a span of 11 bases. Germline V gene sequence: CDR1 SNHLY, CDR2 FYNNEI. Here the CDR3 reads CASSDPQGTYEQYF. The DNA for the CDR3 is TGTGCCAGCAGTGACCCCCAGGGGACCTACGAGCAGTACTTC.

The V gene is TRBV4-1, the J gene TRBJ1-1, with D tentatively TRBD1 (5 bases). CDR1 is MGHRA and CDR2 is YSYEKL in the germline V gene. The CDR3 spans 14 residues. Trimming left V 4 bases short and J 1 base short, with 10 bases between. CDR3 amino acids: CASSREGRNTEAFF. The CDR3 DNA is TGCGCCAGCAGCCGGGAGGGGAGGAACACTGAAGCTTTCTTT.

A few counts support this clone. V is TRBV6-6 and J is TRBJ1-1, with a tentative D call TRBD1 (6 bases). V was shortened by 10 bases and J by 1 base, with 10 bases between the two germline ends. Germline V gene sequence: CDR1 MNHNY, CDR2 SVGAGI (reference sequence). The CDR3 contains 12 residues. This CDR3 reads CATEQGNTEAFF. The CDR3 DNA sequence: TGTGCCACGGAACAGGGGAACACTGAAGCTTTCTTT.

This clone was seen only once. The chain is built from TRBV5-1 and TRBJ2-5; 9 bases agree with TRBD1. This CDR3 is 14 amino acids long. V dropped 5 bases and J dropped 5; count of bases not matched to a gene: 7. CDR1 is SGHRS, CDR2 YFSETQ, per germline. CDR3 amino acids: CASRGQGLTETQYF. The CDR3 nucleotides are TGCGCCAGCAGAGGACAGGGGTTGACTGAGACCCAGTACTTC.

The chain carries TRBV30 and TRBJ1-1; the D is unclear. V was pared by 2 bases and J by 10 bases, with 17 bases between. This CDR3 region has 13 residues. Germline V gene data show CDR1 as GTSNPN and CDR2 as SVGIG (reference sequence). CDR3 in amino acids: CAWSSRVPAGAFF. The CDR3 coding sequence is TGTGCCTGGAGTTCCCGAGTCCCAGCAGGAGCTTTCTTT.

The chain uses TRBV15 and TRBJ2-1; a possible D gene is TRBD1 (6 bases). Trimming removed 5 bases at V and 6 bases at J, with 14 bases between. Germline CDR1 reads LNHNV; CDR2 reads YYDKDF (reference sequence). There are 14 residues in the CDR3. In DNA form, the CDR3 reads TGTGCCACCAGCCCCCTAGGGGGAGCCAATGAGCAGTTCTTC. This codes for CATSPLGGANEQFF.

CDR3: CASSRTGQANQPQHF. The DNA of the CDR3 is TGTGCCAGCAGTAGGACGGGACAGGCCAATCAGCCCCAGCATTTT. The rearrangement joins TRBV6-1 to TRBJ1-5; 8 bases map to TRBD1. Germline-derived CDR1 and CDR2 are MNHNS and SASEGT. V trimming: 5 bases; J trimming: 3 bases; junction bases outside the gene matches: 6. The CDR3 covers 15 residues.

The rearrangement uses TRBV19 and TRBJ1-5; unclear D gene. This CDR3 is built from 12 residues. Germline CDR1 reads LNHDA; CDR2 reads SQIVND (reference sequence). The V end was cut by 3 bases, the J end by 3 bases, with 3 bases between. The CDR3 region has the DNA TGTGCCAGTAGTATCTACAATCAGCCCCAGCATTTT. Protein: CASSIYNQPQHF.

The V call is TRBV27, the J call TRBJ2-7; 7 bases align to TRBD2. The germline V gene has CDR1 MNHEY and CDR2 SMNVEV (reference sequence). The CDR3 spans 16 residues. V was clipped by 7 bases and J by 0 bases; unmatched bases: 12. The DNA for the CDR3 is TGTGCCAGCACTCCCTCGACTAGCAGCTTCTCCTACGAGCAGTACTTC. Amino acid sequence: CASTPSTSSFSYEQYF.

This clone was recorded only once. This sequence joins TRBV14 and TRBJ2-7; perhaps TRBD2 as D (5 bases). In germline, CDR1 is SGHDN, CDR2 FVKESK. Between the trimmed V and J ends, which lost 1 base and 0 bases, there was a span of 10 bases. The CDR3 covers 15 residues. The CDR3 loop is CASSQGGRGSYEQYF. Here the CDR3 DNA reads TGTGCCAGCAGCCAAGGTGGACGGGGCTCCTACGAGCAGTACTTC.

The chain is built from TRBV4-1 and TRBJ1-1; D is unclear. The V and J ends lost 2 bases and 3 bases respectively, with 13 bases between them. Germline values: CDR1 MGHRA, CDR2 YSYEKL. This CDR3 contains 15 residues. The CDR3 here is CASSQPGYADTEAFF. The CDR3 nucleotides are TGCGCCAGCAGCCAACCGGGGTACGCGGACACTGAAGCTTTCTTT.

This chain joins TRBV9 and TRBJ2-5; 14 bases agree with TRBD2. V lost 4 bases to trimming and J lost 5 bases; unmatched junction nucleotides: 7. The CDR3 totals 16 residues. CDR1 is SGDLS and CDR2 is YYNGEE in the germline V gene. The CDR3 DNA sequence: TGTGCCAGCAGCACAAGACTAGCGGGAGGGGGCGAGACCCAGTACTTC. This translates into CASSTRLAGGGETQYF.

This chain links TRBV4-1 with TRBJ2-2, with 12 bases lining up with TRBD2. CDR3 size: 20 residues. Germline V lookup: CDR1 MGHRA, CDR2 YSYEKL. With 0 bases clipped from V and 4 bases from J, the junction kept 12 bases outside the gene matches. The CDR3 sequence: CASSQDHYRLAGDPTGELFF. CDR3 in DNA: TGCGCCAGCAGCCAAGATCATTATCGACTAGCGGGGGATCCCACCGGGGAGCTGTTTTTT.

This clone appeared a single time. This rearrangement joins TRBV12-5 to TRBJ2-7; a possible D gene is TRBD2 (5 bases). Trimming shortened V by 6 bases and J by 3 bases, and 12 bases separated the two germline ends. The CDR3 has 13 amino acids. Germline V CDR1 and CDR2: LGHNT, FRNRAP. The CDR3 nucleotides are TGTGCTAGTGGCCTCGGGAACGGCTACGAGCAGTACTTC. It translates to CASGLGNGYEQYF.

V and J are TRBV4-1 and TRBJ2-7; the D gene is possibly TRBD1 (5 bases). Trimming took off 4 bases at V and 3 bases at J, with 16 bases between the two ends. This CDR3 is 15 amino acids long. Germline CDR1 reads MGHRA; CDR2 reads YSYEKL. Here the CDR3 reads CASSRIERTGYEQYF. Here the CDR3 DNA reads TGCGCCAGCAGCCGAATTGAGAGAACAGGCTACGAGCAGTACTTC.